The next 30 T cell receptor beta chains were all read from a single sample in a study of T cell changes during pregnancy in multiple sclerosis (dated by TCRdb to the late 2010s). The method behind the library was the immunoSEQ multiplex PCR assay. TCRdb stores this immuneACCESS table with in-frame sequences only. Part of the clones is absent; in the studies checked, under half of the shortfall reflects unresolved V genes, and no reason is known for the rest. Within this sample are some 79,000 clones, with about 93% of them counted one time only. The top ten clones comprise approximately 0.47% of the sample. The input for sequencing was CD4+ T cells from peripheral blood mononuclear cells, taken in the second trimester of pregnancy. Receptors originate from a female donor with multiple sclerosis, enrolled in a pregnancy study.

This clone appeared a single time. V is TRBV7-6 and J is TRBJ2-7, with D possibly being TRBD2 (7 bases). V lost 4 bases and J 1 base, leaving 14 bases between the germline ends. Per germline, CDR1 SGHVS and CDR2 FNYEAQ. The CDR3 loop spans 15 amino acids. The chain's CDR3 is CASSSGGPLSYEQYF. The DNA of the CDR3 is TGTGCCAGCAGCTCGGGGGGCCCACTATCCTACGAGCAGTACTTC.

The CDR3 region has the DNA TGTGCCAGCTCACCAGTGAGGTCCAGCGGATTGAGCACAGATACGCAGTATTTT. As protein: CASSPVRSSGLSTDTQYF. The chain is built from TRBV18 and TRBJ2-3; D possibly corresponds to TRBD2 (5 bases). Between the trimmed V and J ends, which lost 2 bases and 0 bases, there was a span of 18 bases. Germline assignment: CDR1 KGHSH and CDR2 LQKENI. The CDR3 extends over 18 amino acids.

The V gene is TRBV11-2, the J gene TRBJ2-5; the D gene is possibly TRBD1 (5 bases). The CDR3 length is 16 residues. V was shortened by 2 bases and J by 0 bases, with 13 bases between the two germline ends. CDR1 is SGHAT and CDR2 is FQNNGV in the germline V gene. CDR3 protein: CASSLRLRAHQETQYF. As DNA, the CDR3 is TGTGCCAGCAGCTTACGGCTCAGGGCTCACCAAGAGACCCAGTACTTC.

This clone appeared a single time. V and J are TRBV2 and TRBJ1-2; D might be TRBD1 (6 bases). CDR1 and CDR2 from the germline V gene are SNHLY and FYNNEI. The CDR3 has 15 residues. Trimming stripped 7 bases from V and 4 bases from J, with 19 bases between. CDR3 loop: CASISDRLAPYGYTF. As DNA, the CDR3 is TGTGCCAGCATATCGGACAGATTGGCTCCCTATGGCTACACCTTC.

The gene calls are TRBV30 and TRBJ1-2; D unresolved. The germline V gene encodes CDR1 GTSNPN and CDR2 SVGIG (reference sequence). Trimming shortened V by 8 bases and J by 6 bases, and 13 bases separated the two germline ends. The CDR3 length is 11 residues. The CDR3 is CAATPGNGYTF. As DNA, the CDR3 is TGTGCCGCAACCCCCGGGAATGGCTACACCTTC.

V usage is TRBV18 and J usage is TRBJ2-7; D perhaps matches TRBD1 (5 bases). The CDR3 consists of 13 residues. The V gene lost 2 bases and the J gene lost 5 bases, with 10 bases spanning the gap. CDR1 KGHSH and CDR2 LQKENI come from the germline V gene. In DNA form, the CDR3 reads TGTGCCAGCTCACCAAGGCAAGGGGACGAGCAGTACTTC. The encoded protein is CASSPRQGDEQYF.

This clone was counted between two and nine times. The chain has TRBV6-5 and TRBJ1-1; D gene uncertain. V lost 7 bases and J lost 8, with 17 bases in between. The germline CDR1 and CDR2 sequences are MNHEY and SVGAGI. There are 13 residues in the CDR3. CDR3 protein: CASITPPPPEAFF. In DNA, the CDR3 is TGTGCCAGCATTACTCCGCCACCCCCCGAAGCTTTCTTT.

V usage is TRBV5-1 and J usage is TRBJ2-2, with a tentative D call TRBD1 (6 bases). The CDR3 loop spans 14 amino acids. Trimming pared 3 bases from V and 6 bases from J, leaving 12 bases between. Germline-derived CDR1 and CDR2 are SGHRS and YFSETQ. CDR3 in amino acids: CASSWVQGPGELFF. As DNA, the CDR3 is TGCGCCAGCAGCTGGGTACAGGGTCCCGGGGAGCTGTTTTTT.

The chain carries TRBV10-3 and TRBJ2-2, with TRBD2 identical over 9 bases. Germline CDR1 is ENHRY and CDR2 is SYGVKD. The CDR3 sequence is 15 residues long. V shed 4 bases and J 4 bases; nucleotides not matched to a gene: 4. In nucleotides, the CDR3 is TGTGCCATCAGTGGGACTAGCGCCTTCACCGGGGAGCTGTTTTTT. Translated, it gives CAISGTSAFTGELFF.

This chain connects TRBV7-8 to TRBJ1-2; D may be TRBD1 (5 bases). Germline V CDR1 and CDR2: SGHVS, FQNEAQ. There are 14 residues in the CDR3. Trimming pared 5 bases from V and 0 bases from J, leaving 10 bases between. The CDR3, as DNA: TGTGCCAGCAGCCTCGGACATGCTAACTATGGCTACACCTTC. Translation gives CASSLGHANYGYTF.

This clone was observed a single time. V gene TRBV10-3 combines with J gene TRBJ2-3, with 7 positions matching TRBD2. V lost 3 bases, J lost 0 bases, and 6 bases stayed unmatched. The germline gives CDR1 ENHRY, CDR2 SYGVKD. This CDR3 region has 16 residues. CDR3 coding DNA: TGTGCCATCAGTGATTATGGAGCGGGAAGCACAGATACGCAGTATTTT. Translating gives CAISDYGAGSTDTQYF.

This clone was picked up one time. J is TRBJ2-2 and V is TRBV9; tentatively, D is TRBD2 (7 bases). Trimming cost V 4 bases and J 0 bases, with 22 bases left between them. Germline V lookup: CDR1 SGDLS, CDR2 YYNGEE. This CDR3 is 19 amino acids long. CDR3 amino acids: CASSFSQGRGHANTGELFF. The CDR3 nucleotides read TGTGCCAGCAGCTTTTCCCAGGGGAGGGGTCACGCGAACACCGGGGAGCTGTTTTTT. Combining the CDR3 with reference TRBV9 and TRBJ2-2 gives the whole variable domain DSGVTQTPKHLITATGQRVTLRCSPRSGDLSVYWYQQSLDQGLQFLIQYYNGEERAKGNILERFSAQQFPDLHSELNLSSLELGDSALYFCASSFSQGRGHANTGELFFGEGSRLTVL.

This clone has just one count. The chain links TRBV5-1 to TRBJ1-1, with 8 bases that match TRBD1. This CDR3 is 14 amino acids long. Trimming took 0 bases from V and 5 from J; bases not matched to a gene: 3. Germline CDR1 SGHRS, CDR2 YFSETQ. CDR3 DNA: TGCGCCAGCAGCTTGGCAGGGGGCCGGACTGAAGCTTTCTTT. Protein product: CASSLAGGRTEAFF. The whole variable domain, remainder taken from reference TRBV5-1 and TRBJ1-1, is KAGVTQTPRYLIKTRGQQVTLSCSPISGHRSVSWYQQTPGQGLQFLFEYFSETQRNKGNFPGRFSGRQFSNSRSEMNVSTLELGDSALYLCASSLAGGRTEAFFGQGTRLTVV.

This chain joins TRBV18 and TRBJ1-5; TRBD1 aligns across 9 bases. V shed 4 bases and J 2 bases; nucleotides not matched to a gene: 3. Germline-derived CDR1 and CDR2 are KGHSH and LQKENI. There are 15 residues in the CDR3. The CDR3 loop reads CASSQRTGGNQPQHF. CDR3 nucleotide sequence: TGTGCCAGCTCACAGCGGACAGGGGGCAATCAGCCCCAGCATTTT.

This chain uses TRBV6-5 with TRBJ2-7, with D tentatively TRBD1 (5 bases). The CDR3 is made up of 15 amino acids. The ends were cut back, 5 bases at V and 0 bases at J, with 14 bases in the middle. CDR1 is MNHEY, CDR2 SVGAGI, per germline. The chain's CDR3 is CASSRTGESSYEQYF. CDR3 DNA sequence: TGTGCCAGCAGTCGTACAGGAGAAAGCTCCTACGAGCAGTACTTC.

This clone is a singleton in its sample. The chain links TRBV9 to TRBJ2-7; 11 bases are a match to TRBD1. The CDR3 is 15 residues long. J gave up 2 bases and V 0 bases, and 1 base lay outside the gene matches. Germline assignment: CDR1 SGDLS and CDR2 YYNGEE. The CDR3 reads CASSVEGQGAYEQYF. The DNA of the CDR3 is TGTGCCAGCAGCGTAGAGGGACAGGGGGCCTACGAGCAGTACTTC.

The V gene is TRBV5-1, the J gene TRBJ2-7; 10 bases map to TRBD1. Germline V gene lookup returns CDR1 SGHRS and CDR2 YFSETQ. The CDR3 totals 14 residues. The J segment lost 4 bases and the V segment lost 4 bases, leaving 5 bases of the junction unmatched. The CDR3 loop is CASSAGDRGYEQYF. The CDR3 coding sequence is TGCGCCAGCAGCGCTGGGGACAGGGGATACGAGCAGTACTTC.

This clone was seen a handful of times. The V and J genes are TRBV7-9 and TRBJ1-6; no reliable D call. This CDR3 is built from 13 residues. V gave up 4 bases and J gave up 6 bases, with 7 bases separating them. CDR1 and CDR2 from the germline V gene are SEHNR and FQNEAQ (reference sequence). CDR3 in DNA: TGTGCCAGCAGCTCCGGACTTAATTCACCCCTCCACTTT. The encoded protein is CASSSGLNSPLHF.

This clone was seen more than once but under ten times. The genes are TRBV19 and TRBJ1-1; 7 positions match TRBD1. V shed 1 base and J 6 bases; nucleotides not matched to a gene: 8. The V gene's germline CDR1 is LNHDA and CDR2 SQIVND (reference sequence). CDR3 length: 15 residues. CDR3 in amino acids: CASSIVAGGFAEAFF. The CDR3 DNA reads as TGTGCCAGTAGTATAGTTGCAGGGGGATTCGCTGAAGCTTTCTTT.

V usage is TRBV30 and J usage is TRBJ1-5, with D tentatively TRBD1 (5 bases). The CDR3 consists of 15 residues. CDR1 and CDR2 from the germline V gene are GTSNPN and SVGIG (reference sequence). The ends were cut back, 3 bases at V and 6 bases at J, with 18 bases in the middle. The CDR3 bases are TGTGCCTGGAGCCATAGCCCAAAAGGGGCTCAGCCCCAGCATTTT. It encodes CAWSHSPKGAQPQHF.

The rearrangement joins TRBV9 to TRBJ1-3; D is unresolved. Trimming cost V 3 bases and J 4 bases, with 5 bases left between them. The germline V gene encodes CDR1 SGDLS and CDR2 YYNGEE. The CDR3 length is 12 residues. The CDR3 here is CASSAQGNTIYF. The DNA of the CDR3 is TGTGCCAGCAGCGCCCAAGGAAACACCATATATTTT.

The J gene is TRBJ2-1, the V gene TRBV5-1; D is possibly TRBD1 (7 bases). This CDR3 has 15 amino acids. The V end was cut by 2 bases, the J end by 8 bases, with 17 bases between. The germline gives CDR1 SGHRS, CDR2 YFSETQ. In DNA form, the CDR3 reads TGCGCCAGCAGCTTACAGGGGCTAGCGAGCGATGAGCAGTTCTTC. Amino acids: CASSLQGLASDEQFF.

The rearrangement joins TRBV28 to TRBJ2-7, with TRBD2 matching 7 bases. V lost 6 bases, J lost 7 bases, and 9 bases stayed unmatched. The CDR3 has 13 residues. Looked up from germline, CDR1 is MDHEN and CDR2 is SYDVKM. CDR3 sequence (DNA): TGTGCCAGCAGCCCTTTGGGGAGGGGTGAGCAGTACTTC. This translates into CASSPLGRGEQYF.

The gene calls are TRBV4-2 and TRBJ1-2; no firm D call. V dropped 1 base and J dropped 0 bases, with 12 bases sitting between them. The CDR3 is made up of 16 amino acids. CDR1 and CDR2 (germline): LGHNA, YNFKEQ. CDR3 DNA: TGTGCCAGCAGCCAAGGGTCATCTCCAGCTAACTATGGCTACACCTTC. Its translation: CASSQGSSPANYGYTF.

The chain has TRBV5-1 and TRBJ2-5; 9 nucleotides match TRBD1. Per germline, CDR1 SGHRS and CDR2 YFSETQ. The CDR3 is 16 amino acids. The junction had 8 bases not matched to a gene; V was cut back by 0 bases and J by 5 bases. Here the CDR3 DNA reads TGCGCCAGCAGCTTGGCTATTACAGGGGGCGGGGAGACCCAGTACTTC. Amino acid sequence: CASSLAITGGGETQYF.

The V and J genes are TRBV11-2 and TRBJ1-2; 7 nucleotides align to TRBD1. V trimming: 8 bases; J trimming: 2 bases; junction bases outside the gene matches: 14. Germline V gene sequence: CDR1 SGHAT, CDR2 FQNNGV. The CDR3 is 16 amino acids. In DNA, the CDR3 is TGTGCCAGCGGAAGTAGGGTACAGGGGCGGAACTATGGCTACACCTTC. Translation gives CASGSRVQGRNYGYTF.

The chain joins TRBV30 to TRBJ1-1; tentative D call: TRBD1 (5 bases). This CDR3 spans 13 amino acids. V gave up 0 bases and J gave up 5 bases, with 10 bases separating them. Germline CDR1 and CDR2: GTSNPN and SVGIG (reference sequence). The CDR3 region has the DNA TGTGCCTGGAGTGTACGGGGGGTAACTGAAGCTTTCTTT. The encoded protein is CAWSVRGVTEAFF.

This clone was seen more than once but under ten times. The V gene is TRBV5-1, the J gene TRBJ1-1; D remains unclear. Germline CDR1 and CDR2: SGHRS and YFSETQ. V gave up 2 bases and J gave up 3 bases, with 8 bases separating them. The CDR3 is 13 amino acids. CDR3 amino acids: CASSFGGDTEAFF. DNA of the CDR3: TGCGCCAGCAGCTTCGGCGGAGACACTGAAGCTTTCTTT.

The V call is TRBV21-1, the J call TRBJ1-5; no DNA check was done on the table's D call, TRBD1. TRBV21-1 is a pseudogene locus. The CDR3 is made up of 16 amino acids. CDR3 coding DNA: TGTGCCAGCAGCAAAGAAGAGGGACAGGGTGGTCAGCCCCAGCATTTT. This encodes CASSKEEGQGGQPQHF.

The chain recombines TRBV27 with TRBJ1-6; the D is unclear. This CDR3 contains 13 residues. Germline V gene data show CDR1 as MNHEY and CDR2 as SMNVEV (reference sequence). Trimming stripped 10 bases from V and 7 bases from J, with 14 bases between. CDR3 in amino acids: CATRRRPNSPLHF. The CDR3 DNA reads TGTGCCACCAGGAGGCGGCCCAATTCACCCCTCCACTTT.